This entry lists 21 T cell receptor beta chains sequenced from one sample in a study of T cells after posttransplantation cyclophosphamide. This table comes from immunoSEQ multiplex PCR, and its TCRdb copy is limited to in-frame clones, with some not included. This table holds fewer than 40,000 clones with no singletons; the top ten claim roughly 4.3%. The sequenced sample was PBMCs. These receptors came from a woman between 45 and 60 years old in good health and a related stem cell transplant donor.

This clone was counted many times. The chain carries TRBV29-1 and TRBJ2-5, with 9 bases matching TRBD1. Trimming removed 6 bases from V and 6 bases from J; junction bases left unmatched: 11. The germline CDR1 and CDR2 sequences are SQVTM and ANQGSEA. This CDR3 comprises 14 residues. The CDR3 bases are TGCAGCGTCACAGGGACAGGGCGGGTCAAGACCCAGTACTTC. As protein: CSVTGTGRVKTQYF.

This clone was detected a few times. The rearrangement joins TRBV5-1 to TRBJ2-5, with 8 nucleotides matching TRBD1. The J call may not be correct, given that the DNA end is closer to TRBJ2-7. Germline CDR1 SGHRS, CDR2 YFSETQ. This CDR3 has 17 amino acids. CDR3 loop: CASSLGIGARDRYEQYF. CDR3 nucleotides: TGCGCCAGCAGCTTGGGCATTGGGGCCCGGGACAGGTACGAGCAGTACTTC.

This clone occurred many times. The CDR3 reads CASSTWTGSSYEQYF. The CDR3 DNA reads TGTGCCAGCAGCACCTGGACAGGAAGCTCCTACGAGCAGTACTTC. V usage is TRBV5-8 and J usage is TRBJ2-7; 7 nucleotides line up with TRBD1. There are 15 residues in the CDR3. Germline V gene data show CDR1 as SGHTS and CDR2 as YDEGEE. V trimming: 4 bases; J trimming: 0 bases; junction bases outside the gene matches: 7.

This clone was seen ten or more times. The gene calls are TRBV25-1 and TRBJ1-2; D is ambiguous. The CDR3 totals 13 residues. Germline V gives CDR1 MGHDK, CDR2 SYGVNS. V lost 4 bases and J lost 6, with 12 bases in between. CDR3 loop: CASSVAEPNGYTF. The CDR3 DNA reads TGTGCCAGCAGTGTAGCGGAGCCAAATGGCTACACCTTC.

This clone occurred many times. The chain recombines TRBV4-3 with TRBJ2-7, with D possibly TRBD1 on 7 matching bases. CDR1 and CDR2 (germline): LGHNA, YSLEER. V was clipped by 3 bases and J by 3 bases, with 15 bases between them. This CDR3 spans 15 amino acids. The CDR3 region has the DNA TGCGCCAGCAGCCAGGAGGGGGACAGTTACTACGAGCAGTACTTC. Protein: CASSQEGDSYYEQYF.

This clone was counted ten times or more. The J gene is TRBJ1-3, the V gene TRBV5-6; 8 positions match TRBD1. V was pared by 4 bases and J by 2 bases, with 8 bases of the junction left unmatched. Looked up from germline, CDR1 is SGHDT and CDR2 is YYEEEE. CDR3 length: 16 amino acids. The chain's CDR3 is CASSPQGAAPGNTIYF. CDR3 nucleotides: TGTGCCAGCAGCCCGCAGGGGGCCGCTCCTGGAAACACCATATATTTT.

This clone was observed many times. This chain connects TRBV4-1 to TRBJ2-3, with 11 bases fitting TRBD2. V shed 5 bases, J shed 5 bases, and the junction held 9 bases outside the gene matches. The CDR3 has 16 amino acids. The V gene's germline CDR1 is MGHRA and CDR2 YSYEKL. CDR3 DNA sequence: TGCGCCAGCAGCATACTTAGCGGGGGGGCCGTAGATACGCAGTATTTT. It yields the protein CASSILSGGAVDTQYF.

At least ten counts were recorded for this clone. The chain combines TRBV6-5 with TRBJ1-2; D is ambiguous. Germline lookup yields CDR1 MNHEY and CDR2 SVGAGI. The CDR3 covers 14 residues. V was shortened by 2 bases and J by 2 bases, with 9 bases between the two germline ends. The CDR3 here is CASSYPVSNYGYTF. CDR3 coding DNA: TGTGCCAGCAGTTACCCCGTCTCCAACTATGGCTACACCTTC.

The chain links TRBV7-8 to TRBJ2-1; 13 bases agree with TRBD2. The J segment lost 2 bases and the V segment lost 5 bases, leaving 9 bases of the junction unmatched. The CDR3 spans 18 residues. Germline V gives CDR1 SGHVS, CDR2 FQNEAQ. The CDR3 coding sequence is TGTGCCAGCAGCGTAACTAGCGGGGGGGCCGGAACCTACAATGAGCAGTTCTTC. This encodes CASSVTSGGAGTYNEQFF.

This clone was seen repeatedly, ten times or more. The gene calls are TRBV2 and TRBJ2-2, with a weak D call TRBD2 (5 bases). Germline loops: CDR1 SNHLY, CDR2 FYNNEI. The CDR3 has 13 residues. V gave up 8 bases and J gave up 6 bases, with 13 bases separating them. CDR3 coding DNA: TGTGCCAGCCGGTCCGGGGTGGCCGGGGAGCTGTTTTTT. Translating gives CASRSGVAGELFF.

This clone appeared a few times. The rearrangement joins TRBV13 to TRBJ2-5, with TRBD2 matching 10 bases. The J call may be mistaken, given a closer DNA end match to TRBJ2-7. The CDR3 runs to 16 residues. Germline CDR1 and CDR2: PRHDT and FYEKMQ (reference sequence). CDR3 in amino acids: CASSPRSGGAVDEQYF. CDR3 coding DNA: TGTGCCAGCAGCCCTCGGAGCGGGGGGGCAGTCGACGAGCAGTACTTC.

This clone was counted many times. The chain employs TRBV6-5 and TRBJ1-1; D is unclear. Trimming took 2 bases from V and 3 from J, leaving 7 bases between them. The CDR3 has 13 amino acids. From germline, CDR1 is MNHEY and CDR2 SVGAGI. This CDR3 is CASSYRHYTEAFF. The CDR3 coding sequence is TGTGCCAGCAGTTACCGACATTACACTGAAGCTTTCTTT.

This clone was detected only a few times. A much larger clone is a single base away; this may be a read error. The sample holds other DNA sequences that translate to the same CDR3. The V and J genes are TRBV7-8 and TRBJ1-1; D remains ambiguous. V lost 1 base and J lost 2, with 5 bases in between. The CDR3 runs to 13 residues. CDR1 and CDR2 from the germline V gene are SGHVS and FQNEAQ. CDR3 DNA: TGTGCCAGCAGCTTAGACAGAAACACTGAAGCTTTCTTT. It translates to CASSLDRNTEAFF.

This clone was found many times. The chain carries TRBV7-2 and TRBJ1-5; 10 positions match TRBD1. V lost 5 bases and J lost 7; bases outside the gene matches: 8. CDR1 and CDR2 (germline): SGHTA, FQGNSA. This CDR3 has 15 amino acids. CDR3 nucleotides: TGTGCCAGCAGCCGGGGGGGACAGGGGAGGCAGCCCCAGCATTTT. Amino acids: CASSRGGQGRQPQHF. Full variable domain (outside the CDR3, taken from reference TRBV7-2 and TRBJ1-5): GAGVSQSPSNKVTEKGKDVELRCDPISGHTALYWYRQSLGQGLEFLIYFQGNSAPDKSGLPSDRFSAERTGGSVSTLTIQRTQQEDSAVYLCASSRGGQGRQPQHFGDGTRLSIL.

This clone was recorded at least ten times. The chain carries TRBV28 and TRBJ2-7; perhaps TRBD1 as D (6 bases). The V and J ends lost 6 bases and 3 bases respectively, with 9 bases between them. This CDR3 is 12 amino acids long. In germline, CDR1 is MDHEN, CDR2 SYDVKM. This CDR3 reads CASSQQGYEQYF. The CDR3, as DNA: TGTGCCAGCAGCCAACAGGGCTACGAGCAGTACTTC.

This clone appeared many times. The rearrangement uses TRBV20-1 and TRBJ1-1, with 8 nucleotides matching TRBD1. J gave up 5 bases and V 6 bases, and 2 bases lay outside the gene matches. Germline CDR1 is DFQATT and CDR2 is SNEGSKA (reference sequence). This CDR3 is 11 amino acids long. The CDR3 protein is CSARTGTEAFF. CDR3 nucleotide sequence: TGCAGTGCACGGACAGGGACTGAAGCTTTCTTT.

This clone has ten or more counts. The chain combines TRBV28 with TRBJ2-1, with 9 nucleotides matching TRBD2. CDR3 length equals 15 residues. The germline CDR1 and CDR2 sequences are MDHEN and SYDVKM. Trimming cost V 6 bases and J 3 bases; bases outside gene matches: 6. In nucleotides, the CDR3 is TGTGCCAGCAGAACCCGAGCGGGGGGCTACAATGAGCAGTTCTTC. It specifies CASRTRAGGYNEQFF.

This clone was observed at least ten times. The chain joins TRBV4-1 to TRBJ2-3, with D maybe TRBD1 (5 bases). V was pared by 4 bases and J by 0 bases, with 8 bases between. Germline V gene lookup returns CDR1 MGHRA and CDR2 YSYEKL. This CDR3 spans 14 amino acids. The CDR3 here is CASSRAGSTDTQYF. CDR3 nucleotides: TGCGCCAGCAGCCGGGCAGGGAGCACAGATACGCAGTATTTT.

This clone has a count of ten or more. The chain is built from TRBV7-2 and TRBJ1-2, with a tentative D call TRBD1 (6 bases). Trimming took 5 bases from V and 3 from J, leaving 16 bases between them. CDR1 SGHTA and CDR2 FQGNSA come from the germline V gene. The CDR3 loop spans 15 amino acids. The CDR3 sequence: CASSPWGGADYGYTF. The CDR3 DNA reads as TGTGCCAGCAGCCCTTGGGGGGGCGCGGACTATGGCTACACCTTC.

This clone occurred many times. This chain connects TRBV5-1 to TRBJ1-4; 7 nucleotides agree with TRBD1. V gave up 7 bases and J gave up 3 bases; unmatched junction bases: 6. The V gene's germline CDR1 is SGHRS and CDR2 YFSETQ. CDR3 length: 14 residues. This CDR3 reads CASGQGDSNEKLFF. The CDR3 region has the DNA TGCGCCAGCGGGCAGGGGGACTCTAATGAAAAACTGTTTTTT.

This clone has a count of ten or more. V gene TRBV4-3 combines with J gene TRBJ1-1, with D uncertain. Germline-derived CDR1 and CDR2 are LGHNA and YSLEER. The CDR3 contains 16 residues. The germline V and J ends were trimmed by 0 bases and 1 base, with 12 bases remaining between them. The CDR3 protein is CASSQDWRAQNTEAFF. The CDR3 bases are TGCGCCAGCAGCCAAGATTGGAGGGCCCAGAACACTGAAGCTTTCTTT.